This T cell receptor beta chain was sequenced during a study of CD8+ T cells in alopecia areata. Treatment noted: oral pan-JAK inhibitor, 5-10 mg twice daily. The authors extracted RNA and reverse transcribed it into cDNA as the sequencing template. Assay: immunoSEQ multiplex PCR; the TCRdb copy retains only in-frame clones and omits some. Of about 210,000 clones in the sample, about 58% were seen once. This clone was picked up a small number of times. V dropped 4 bases and J dropped 6 bases, with 9 bases sitting between them. From germline, CDR1 is LGHNA and CDR2 YSLEER. This CDR3 is built from 13 residues.

The sequence came from a human donor with alopecia areata. The sample in question was CD4+ T cells sorted from blood, obtained at week 4, from a patient treated with tofacitinib. This chain uses TRBV4-3 with TRBJ2-2; D is possibly TRBD2 (6 bases). The DNA of the CDR3 is TGCGCCAGCAGCCCTACGGGGGCCGGGGAGCTGTTTTTT. It translates to CASSPTGAGELFF.